This T cell receptor (beta chain) was profiled in a study of T-cell reconstitution after alpha-beta-depleted transplantation in children. This clonotype occurred many times. Its antigen is undetermined. Overall study findings and caveats: It was reported that alpha-beta T cells came from several hundred expanded graft clones (about two months after transplant). Among T cells one year after transplant, newly produced cells accounted for most counts and diversity.

Unique molecular identifiers were used to barcode this TCRbeta library. TCRdb called the PCR reads again in MiXCR, with one record for every CDR3 protein. The sample has 400,000 to 450,000 distinct CDR3 sequences, 43% seen once. This sequence was found in a girl aged 2 to 9 with aplastic anemia, due to receive a stem cell transplant. This material consisted of PBMCs, taken before TCRalphabeta/CD19-depleted stem cell transplant.

CDR3 residues: CASRVGQGPQHF. The DNA for the CDR3 is TGTGCCAGCAGAGTAGGTCAGGGGCCCCAGCATTTT. The rearrangement joins TRBV2 to TRBJ1-5, with a weak D call TRBD1 (5 bases). Deletions cut 6 bases from V and 9 bases from J, with 12 bases between. This CDR3 comprises 12 residues. CDR1 and CDR2 from the germline V gene are SNHLY and FYNNEI.